This T cell receptor (beta chain) was captured by sequencing in a study of T cells in tumors and immune-related adverse events (dated by TCRdb to the early 2020s). Using the immunoSEQ assay, the TCR beta locus was amplified and sequenced, producing bulk TCR Vbeta CDR3 data. The published analysis was carried out like this. Non-productive CDR3s, sequences shorter than 7 amino acids, and those not starting with C or ending with F/W were excluded. Analysis was limited to specimens with at least 1000 reads, and clonotypes were defined at the amino acid level. Clonality was computed as 1 minus Pielou's evenness. To equalize library sizes, abundance-weighted random subsampling with replacement was performed and repeated 100 times so that 95% confidence intervals could be reported. The Morisita overlap index was used to quantify repertoire overlap, and for each specimen the top 40 clones were checked for overlap with the irAE. The clones in this table, taken by TCRdb from immuneACCESS, are in-frame only. Not every clone is retained; where verified, under half of the shortfall comes from an unresolved V gene, and the cause of the rest is unknown. That table is the source of V, J and clone size, and D and trimming were worked out from the DNA. The sample contains roughly 23,000 clones, 85% to 95% of them found a single time. 1.2% to 1.5% of the sample comes from the top ten.

Comment on this clone: Its antigen specificity is not known. Base quality data are lacking; no much larger clone is found one base away.

Interpreted using the paper, the treatment or condition label stands for: nivolumab (PD-1 blockade) given before sampling. The DNeasy Blood and Tissue Kit was used to extract DNA from the formalin-fixed paraffin-embedded specimens. In the germline V gene, CDR1 corresponds to SGDLS and CDR2 to YYNGEE. The CDR3, cysteine through phenylalanine, is 13 amino acids long. Only CDR3 DNA is held: 39 bases, read in frame from base 1. The germline ends are 11 bases apart after V is trimmed by 2 bases and J by 8 bases. Source: lymph node tissue, taken from a patient treated with anti-PD-1 therapy. The V and J genes are TRBV9 and TRBJ1-3; the D segment could be TRBD1, given 5 matching bases. This clonotype originated in a female donor with metastatic renal cell carcinoma. The CDR3 protein: CASSVSGVDTIYF. The DNA sequence reads TGTGCCAGCAGCGTCTCGGGGGTGGACACCATATATTTT.